The next 24 T cell receptor beta chains were all read from a single sample in a study of T cell responses to AZD1222 COVID-19 vaccine. Produced via immunoSEQ multiplex PCR; TCRdb's table is partial and in-frame only. Of around 89,000 clones listed, under 95% are singletons. This sample comprised peripheral blood, obtained on day 0 of AZD1222 vaccination. Receptors were obtained from an adult in good health.

The gene calls are TRBV27 and TRBJ1-4, with a weak D call TRBD1 (6 bases). The length of the CDR3 is 15 residues. Trimming cost V 5 bases and J 3 bases, with 13 bases left between them. CDR1 and CDR2 from the germline V gene are MNHEY and SMNVEV (reference sequence). The DNA of the CDR3 is TGTGCCAGCAGTGATACAGGGCTAGCTAATGAAAAACTGTTTTTT. Its protein is CASSDTGLANEKLFF.

The chain carries TRBV19 and TRBJ2-5, with 7 nucleotides matching TRBD1. The V gene end was trimmed by 5 bases and the J gene end by 2 bases; junction bases not matched to a gene: 8. The CDR3 totals 15 residues. Germline lookup yields CDR1 LNHDA and CDR2 SQIVND (reference sequence). The CDR3 bases are TGTGCCAGTAGTGGACGGACAGGTGGACAAGAGACCCAGTACTTC. This sequence encodes CASSGRTGGQETQYF.

The chain combines TRBV29-1 with TRBJ1-2; tentative D call: TRBD1 (6 bases). Per germline, CDR1 SQVTM and CDR2 ANQGSEA. There are 10 residues in the CDR3. CDR3 in amino acids: CITEGDGYTF. CDR3 nucleotides: TGCATCACAGAGGGGGATGGCTACACCTTC. The full variable domain, rest sourced from reference TRBV29-1 and TRBJ1-2, is SAVISQKPSRDICQRGTSLTIQCQVDSQVTMMFWYRQQPGQSLTLIATANQGSEATYESGFVIDKFPISRPNLTFSTLTVSNMSPEDSSIYLCITEGDGYTFGSGTRLTVV.

The V and J genes are TRBV7-9 and TRBJ2-2, with TRBD1 as a possible D gene (6 bases). The CDR3 is 15 amino acids. From germline, CDR1 is SEHNR and CDR2 FQNEAQ (reference sequence). V was trimmed by 5 bases and J by 5 bases, leaving 15 bases between them. The CDR3 spells CASSGRGQRTGELFF. The CDR3 coding sequence is TGTGCCAGCAGCGGTAGGGGACAACGGACCGGGGAGCTGTTTTTT.

The chain couples TRBV2 to TRBJ2-5, with 9 bases lining up with TRBD1. The germline gives CDR1 SNHLY, CDR2 FYNNEI. This CDR3 spans 14 amino acids. The trim removed 5 bases at V and 9 bases at J, leaving 10 bases unmatched. The CDR3 nucleotides read TGTGCCAGCAGTCCGGGACAGGGAGCAAGGGCCCAGTACTTC. Amino acids: CASSPGQGARAQYF. The variable domain in full, completed from reference TRBV2 and TRBJ2-5, reads EPEVTQTPSHQVTQMGQEVILRCVPISNHLYFYWYRQILGQKVEFLVSFYNNEISEKSEIFDDQFSVERPDGSNFTLKIRSTKLEDSAMYFCASSPGQGARAQYFGPGTRLLVL.

The J gene is TRBJ1-5, the V gene TRBV7-2; a possible D gene is TRBD1 (6 bases). This CDR3 region has 15 residues. CDR1 is SGHTA and CDR2 is FQGNSA in the germline V gene. The ends were cut back, 1 base at V and 5 bases at J, with 12 bases in the middle. The CDR3 DNA is TGTGCCAGCAGCTTAGTCAGGGGCAGGGATCAGCCCCAGCATTTT. Translation gives CASSLVRGRDQPQHF.

This clone occurred once. The gene calls are TRBV7-8 and TRBJ1-1; 10 bases are shared with TRBD1. There are 17 residues in the CDR3. Looked up from germline, CDR1 is SGHVS and CDR2 is FQNEAQ. V lost 6 bases to trimming and J lost 1 base; unmatched junction nucleotides: 11. The CDR3 region is CASRMGQGSVRNTEAFF. The CDR3 nucleotides read TGTGCCAGCAGGATGGGACAGGGGTCGGTACGGAACACTGAAGCTTTCTTT.

The chain has TRBV7-8 and TRBJ2-3, with a tentative D call TRBD1 (5 bases). Germline values: CDR1 SGHVS, CDR2 FQNEAQ. V lost 1 base and J lost 5, with 10 bases in between. CDR3 length: 14 amino acids. This CDR3 reads CASSLVIGVDTQYF. Here the CDR3 DNA reads TGTGCCAGCAGCTTAGTAATAGGGGTAGATACGCAGTATTTT.

This chain joins TRBV3-1 (or the pseudogene TRBV3-2) and TRBJ1-2; D is uncertain. Germline CDR1 reads LGHDT; CDR2 reads YNNKEL (reference sequence). The CDR3 is 13 amino acids. V dropped 1 base and J dropped 8 bases, with 11 bases sitting between them. CDR3: CASSQGAARGYTF. The CDR3, as DNA: TGTGCCAGCAGCCAAGGCGCAGCGAGGGGCTACACCTTC.

The rearrangement joins TRBV7-9 to TRBJ2-7; D is perhaps TRBD2 (6 bases). This CDR3 contains 14 residues. V shed 4 bases and J shed 5 bases, with 15 bases lying between them. From germline, CDR1 is SEHNR and CDR2 FQNEAQ (reference sequence). The CDR3 region has the DNA TGTGCCAGCAGCTCCCCAGGAGGAGGGGACGAGCAGTACTTC. Protein product: CASSSPGGGDEQYF.

The V and J genes are TRBV11-3 and TRBJ2-7, with unresolved D. V was shortened by 1 base and J by 7 bases, with 14 bases between the two germline ends. Germline-derived CDR1 and CDR2 are SGHNT and YENEEA. The CDR3 length is 14 residues. The CDR3, as DNA: TGTGCCAGCAGCTTAGGGTTGGGGTCCGGTGAGCAGTACTTC. This codes for CASSLGLGSGEQYF.

The rearrangement joins TRBV19 to TRBJ1-2; D is undetermined. Germline CDR1 reads LNHDA; CDR2 reads SQIVND (reference sequence). V dropped 6 bases and J dropped 0 bases, with 5 bases sitting between them. This CDR3 region has 12 residues. The CDR3: CASRKANYGYTF. The CDR3 bases are TGTGCCAGTAGAAAGGCTAACTATGGCTACACCTTC.

This clone was seen once. The chain couples TRBV7-2 to TRBJ1-2, with D hard to call. The CDR3 is 13 amino acids. CDR1 is SGHTA, CDR2 FQGNSA, per germline. The V end was cut by 1 base, the J end by 4 bases, with 7 bases between. CDR3 bases: TGTGCCAGCAGCTTAGAGACGGTCTATGGCTACACCTTC. Protein product: CASSLETVYGYTF.

The table lists this clone with a count of one. V is TRBV5-1 and J is TRBJ2-5, with D hard to call. The CDR3 runs 14 residues. Germline loops: CDR1 SGHRS, CDR2 YFSETQ. Trimming removed 0 bases at V and 1 base at J, with 7 bases between. This chain's CDR3 is CASSLENPQETQYF. For the CDR3, the DNA is TGCGCCAGCAGCTTGGAGAATCCCCAAGAGACCCAGTACTTC.

This clone was seen a handful of times. The chain recombines TRBV4-3 with TRBJ1-6; D unclear. V dropped 0 bases and J dropped 0 bases, with 9 bases sitting between them. The CDR3 sequence is 17 residues long. Germline V lookup: CDR1 LGHNA, CDR2 YSLEER. CDR3 sequence: CASSQDFSSSYNSPLHF. In DNA, the CDR3 is TGCGCCAGCAGCCAAGACTTCTCGAGCTCCTATAATTCACCCCTCCACTTT.

The chain uses TRBV5-1 and TRBJ1-2; D gene unclear. The V end was cut by 4 bases, the J end by 7 bases, with 11 bases between. Germline CDR1 SGHRS, CDR2 YFSETQ. The CDR3 runs to 12 residues. The DNA of the CDR3 is TGCGCCAGCAGCCCTCACACTGCTGGCTACACCTTC. This sequence encodes CASSPHTAGYTF.

V and J are TRBV6-6 and TRBJ2-2, with 10 bases matching TRBD2. V shed 7 bases and J 7 bases; nucleotides not matched to a gene: 12. CDR3 length equals 16 residues. Per the germline V gene, CDR1 is MNHNY and CDR2 is SVGAGI (reference sequence). The CDR3 DNA reads as TGTGCCAGCACCGAAGAGCGGGGGGGCCCCAGCGGGGAGCTGTTTTTT. Its protein is CASTEERGGPSGELFF.

This chain joins TRBV27 and TRBJ2-7, with 9 bases matching TRBD1. Unmatched junction bases numbered 5, after V lost 7 bases and J lost 1 base. Germline V lookup: CDR1 MNHEY, CDR2 SMNVEV (reference sequence). This CDR3 has 14 amino acids. For the CDR3, the DNA is TGTGCCAGCAAAACCGGGACAGGGTCCTACGAGCAGTACTTC. Encoded protein: CASKTGTGSYEQYF.

The V gene is TRBV3-1 (or the pseudogene TRBV3-2), the J gene TRBJ2-5; D is unresolved. This CDR3 is 13 amino acids long. CDR1 LGHDT and CDR2 YNNKEL come from the germline V gene (reference sequence). The V end was cut by 1 base, the J end by 1 base, with 4 bases between. For the CDR3, the DNA is TGTGCCAGCAGCCAAGTCACCCAAGAGACCCAGTACTTC. Translating gives CASSQVTQETQYF.

Comments on this clone: It may be a read error: a sequence one base away is much more abundant. In the same sample, other DNA sequences code for this CDR3. This chain joins TRBV9 and TRBJ2-7; 9 bases align to TRBD2. CDR1 is SGDLS and CDR2 is YYNGEE in the germline V gene. Losses at the gene ends were 2 bases for V and 1 base for J; bases not matched to a gene: 10. This CDR3 comprises 17 residues. CDR3 bases: TGTGCCAGCAGCGTCGTCGGCGGGGGGGCAGGTTCCTACGAGCAGTACTTC. Protein product: CASSVVGGGAGSYEQYF.

V usage is TRBV19 and J usage is TRBJ2-1; D is unclear. Trimming removed 3 bases from V and 9 bases from J, with 21 bases in between. The CDR3 contains 16 residues. The germline V gene has CDR1 LNHDA and CDR2 SQIVND (reference sequence). The CDR3 is CASSIKFWPPGGEQFF. The DNA of the CDR3 is TGTGCCAGTAGTATTAAATTTTGGCCCCCGGGTGGTGAGCAGTTCTTC.

The chain has TRBV20-1 and TRBJ2-1; D gene ambiguous. Germline CDR1 reads DFQATT; CDR2 reads SNEGSKA (reference sequence). V was clipped by 5 bases and J by 11 bases, with 13 bases between them. The CDR3 sequence is 11 residues long. The CDR3 spells CSARISVKQFF. DNA of the CDR3: TGCAGTGCTCGAATTTCCGTAAAGCAGTTCTTC.

The chain joins TRBV4-1 to TRBJ1-6; D gene ambiguous. V lost 1 base to trimming and J lost 13 bases, with 8 bases between them. Germline V lookup: CDR1 MGHRA, CDR2 YSYEKL. This CDR3 is 12 amino acids long. The CDR3 reads CASSQGLWPLHF. The CDR3 coding sequence is TGCGCCAGCAGCCAAGGTTTATGGCCCCTCCACTTT.

This chain uses TRBV6-2 or TRBV6-3 with TRBJ2-6; D may be TRBD1 (5 bases). The V end lost 2 bases, the J end lost 4 bases, and 18 bases lay between the germline ends. The CDR3 has 18 residues. Germline CDR1 reads MNHEY; CDR2 reads SVGEGT. Here the CDR3 DNA reads TGTGCCAGCAGTTACCTCCATGGGGCCTCTAGGGGGGCCAACGTCCTGACTTTC. Translating it yields CASSYLHGASRGANVLTF.